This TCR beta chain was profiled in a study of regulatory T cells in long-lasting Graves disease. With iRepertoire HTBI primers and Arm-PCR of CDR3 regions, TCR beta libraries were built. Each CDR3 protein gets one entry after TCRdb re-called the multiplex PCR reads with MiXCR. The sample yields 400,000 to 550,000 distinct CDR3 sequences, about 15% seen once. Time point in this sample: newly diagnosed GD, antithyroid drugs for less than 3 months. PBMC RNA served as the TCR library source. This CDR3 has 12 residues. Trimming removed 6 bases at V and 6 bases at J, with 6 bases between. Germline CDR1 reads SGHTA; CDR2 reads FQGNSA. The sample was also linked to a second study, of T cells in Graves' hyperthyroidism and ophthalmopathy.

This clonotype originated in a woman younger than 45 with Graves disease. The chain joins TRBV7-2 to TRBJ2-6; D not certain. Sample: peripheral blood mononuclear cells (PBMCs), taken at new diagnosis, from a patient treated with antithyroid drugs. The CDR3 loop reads CASRREANVLTF. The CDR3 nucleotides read TGTGCCAGCAGACGCGAGGCCAACGTCCTGACTTTC. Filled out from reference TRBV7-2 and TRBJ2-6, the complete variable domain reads GAGVSQSPSNKVTEKGKDVELRCDPISGHTALYWYRQSLGQGLEFLIYFQGNSAPDKSGLPSDRFSAERTGGSVSTLTIQRTQQEDSAVYLCASRREANVLTFGAGSRLTVL.